These 13 T cell receptor beta chains share one sample of origin, sequenced in a study of blood T cell repertoires in COVID-19. Here immunoSEQ multiplex PCR was the method, and the copy in TCRdb shows in-frame clones only, minus some. The sample lists around 300,000 clones; approximately 91% were seen once. The sequenced sample was peripheral blood. These TCRs come from a woman between 35 and 50 years old who had recovered from COVID-19.

The V and J genes are TRBV18 and TRBJ2-1, with D maybe TRBD2 (5 bases). V was shortened by 2 bases and J by 6 bases, with 14 bases between the two germline ends. The CDR3 is made up of 15 amino acids. The V gene's germline CDR1 is KGHSH and CDR2 LQKENI. The CDR3 loop reads CASSPYSEGINEQFF. CDR3 DNA sequence: TGTGCCAGCTCACCATATAGCGAGGGCATCAATGAGCAGTTCTTC. The full variable domain, its missing parts supplied by reference TRBV18 and TRBJ2-1, is NAGVMQNPRHLVRRRGQEARLRCSPMKGHSHVYWYRQLPEEGLKFMVYLQKENIIDESGMPKERFSAEFPKEGPSILRIQQVVRGDSAAYFCASSPYSEGINEQFFGPGTRLTVL.

The chain employs TRBV21-1 and TRBJ2-7; the DNA was not compared with TRBD2, the D call given in the table. TRBV21-1 is a documented pseudogene. CDR3 size: 19 residues. The CDR3 DNA sequence: TGTGCCAGCAGCAAAGATGGCTCTAGCGGGAGGCCCGCTTCCTACGAGCAGTACTTC. It encodes CASSKDGSSGRPASYEQYF.

This chain joins TRBV19 and TRBJ1-5; 9 bases are shared with TRBD1. CDR1 and CDR2 from the germline V gene are LNHDA and SQIVND (reference sequence). Trimming removed 3 bases from V and 6 bases from J; junction bases left unmatched: 6. There are 15 residues in the CDR3. The CDR3: CASSILQGAGQPQHF. The CDR3 nucleotides are TGTGCCAGTAGTATTCTACAGGGGGCGGGTCAGCCCCAGCATTTT. Full variable domain (remainder filled in from reference TRBV19 and TRBJ1-5): DGGITQSPKYLFRKEGQNVTLSCEQNLNHDAMYWYRQDPGQGLRLIYYSQIVNDFQKGDIAEGYSVSREKKESFPLTVTSAQKNPTAFYLCASSILQGAGQPQHFGDGTRLSIL.

This clone has only a few counts. The chain carries TRBV11-3 and TRBJ1-4; D is possibly TRBD1 (6 bases). Trimming cost V 5 bases and J 0 bases, with 10 bases left between them. In germline, CDR1 is SGHNT, CDR2 YENEEA. The CDR3 extends over 15 amino acids. CDR3 region: CASSIRTATNEKLFF. The CDR3 DNA reads TGTGCCAGCAGCATCAGGACAGCAACTAATGAAAAACTGTTTTTT.

V usage is TRBV24-1 and J usage is TRBJ2-3; TRBD1 might be the D (5 bases). The CDR3 runs 17 residues. Trimming took 4 bases from V and 2 from J, leaving 18 bases between them. The germline gives CDR1 KGHDR, CDR2 SFDVKD. The CDR3: CATSESRREASTDTQYF. DNA for the CDR3: TGTGCCACCAGTGAATCCCGCAGGGAAGCGTCCACAGATACGCAGTATTTT.

In its sample, this clone was seen once. The V and J genes are TRBV28 and TRBJ1-2; no definite D call. The length of the CDR3 is 13 residues. Trimming removed 5 bases from V and 4 bases from J, with 11 bases in between. Germline CDR1 and CDR2: MDHEN and SYDVKM. The CDR3 DNA reads as TGTGCCAGCAGTCTCCGGTTCGGCTATGGCTACACCTTC. As protein: CASSLRFGYGYTF.

V gene TRBV29-1 combines with J gene TRBJ2-4; a possible D gene is TRBD2 (6 bases). The CDR3 spans 13 residues. The germline CDR1 and CDR2 sequences are SQVTM and ANQGSEA. Trimming shortened V by 4 bases and J by 7 bases, and 14 bases separated the two germline ends. CDR3 bases: TGCAGCGTTGCGAAAGGGACTGGGAACATTCAGTACTTC. As protein: CSVAKGTGNIQYF.

The V and J genes are TRBV5-1 and TRBJ2-3, with TRBD2 matching over 14 bases. The germline gives CDR1 SGHRS, CDR2 YFSETQ. Trimming took 4 bases from V and 3 from J; bases not matched to a gene: 13. The CDR3 sequence is 19 residues long. The DNA for the CDR3 is TGCGCCAGCAGCGGGAAGACAGGGACTAGCGGGAGTTGGACAGATACGCAGTATTTT. It specifies CASSGKTGTSGSWTDTQYF.

The chain employs TRBV3-1 (or the pseudogene TRBV3-2) and TRBJ2-2, with TRBD2 matching over 12 bases. V was pared by 5 bases and J by 0 bases, with 19 bases of the junction left unmatched. The CDR3 covers 22 residues. CDR1 and CDR2 from the germline V gene are LGHDT and YNNKEL (reference sequence). The CDR3 protein is CASSGRPVPGTSGFPNTGELFF. DNA of the CDR3: TGTGCCAGCAGCGGCCGACCAGTCCCGGGGACTAGCGGGTTCCCGAACACCGGGGAGCTGTTTTTT.

The chain joins TRBV15 to TRBJ2-1; possibly TRBD2 for D (5 bases). CDR3 length: 17 residues. V lost 0 bases, J lost 0 bases, and 12 bases lay in between. Germline CDR1 LNHNV, CDR2 YYDKDF (reference sequence). In nucleotides, the CDR3 is TGTGCCACCAGCAGAGATCATATGGGGAGCTCCTACAATGAGCAGTTCTTC. Its translation: CATSRDHMGSSYNEQFF.

The count of this clone is one. V and J are TRBV9 and TRBJ1-2, with D possibly TRBD1 on 6 matching bases. The CDR3 has 15 amino acids. Trimming left V 3 bases short and J 4 bases short, with 16 bases between. The germline V gene has CDR1 SGDLS and CDR2 YYNGEE. CDR3 region: CASSGPRQDPYGYTF. Here the CDR3 DNA reads TGTGCCAGCAGCGGACCACGACAGGACCCCTATGGCTACACCTTC. Drawing the rest from reference TRBV9 and TRBJ1-2, the complete variable domain is DSGVTQTPKHLITATGQRVTLRCSPRSGDLSVYWYQQSLDQGLQFLIQYYNGEERAKGNILERFSAQQFPDLHSELNLSSLELGDSALYFCASSGPRQDPYGYTFGSGTRLTVV.

V usage is TRBV19 and J usage is TRBJ1-1; D gene uncertain. CDR3 length equals 13 residues. Germline V CDR1 and CDR2: LNHDA, SQIVND (reference sequence). V was clipped by 4 bases and J by 6 bases, with 12 bases between them. The CDR3 here is CASSNRNGPEAFF. The CDR3 DNA follows: TGTGCCAGTAGTAACCGGAATGGGCCTGAAGCTTTCTTT.

The rearrangement joins TRBV30 to TRBJ2-7; the D is unclear. This CDR3 is 13 amino acids long. The germline V gene has CDR1 GTSNPN and CDR2 SVGIG (reference sequence). V lost 0 bases, J lost 6 bases, and 12 bases lay in between. CDR3 in DNA: TGTGCCTGGAGTGTAGCCCACCCCCTCGAGCAGTACTTC. Translation gives CAWSVAHPLEQYF.